This entry concerns a single T cell receptor (beta chain). Antigen specificity is unknown. Assay used: immunoSEQ multiplex PCR; TCRdb lists only in-frame clones, some missing. The repertoire holds about 120,000 clones, with approximately 90% as singletons. The ends were cut back, 8 bases at V and 8 bases at J, with 19 bases in the middle. The CDR3 spans 14 residues. Germline CDR1 and CDR2: WNHNN and SYGVQD (reference sequence). The sample is drawn from a study of T cell responses to AZD1222 COVID-19 vaccine. Study information: Second-dose recipients at about 4 or about 12 weeks were treated as one pooled group. Study-wide findings and caveats: Breadth and depth of Spike-specific TCRs rose after two AZD1222 doses. Among those given AZD1222, only six were seropositive at baseline.

This clonotype was sampled from an adult in good health. The sample here was peripheral blood, taken on day 0 of AZD1222 vaccination. V usage is TRBV10-1 and J usage is TRBJ1-3; no clear D. The CDR3 loop reads CASLLGPWVDTIYF. CDR3 bases: TGCGCCAGCCTGCTGGGCCCTTGGGTGGACACCATATATTTT.